The clone carrying this T cell receptor beta chain showed up just a few times. What it binds is not known. The CDR3 sequence is 14 residues long. The ends lost 4 bases at V and 11 bases at J; junction bases unmatched: 11. Germline V gene data show CDR1 as LNHDA and CDR2 as SQIVND (reference sequence). The PCR was carried out with 60 Vbeta primers and 13 Jbeta primers. Some clones are missing from TCRdb's copy, which holds only in-frame ones; the method was immunoSEQ multiplex PCR. Of 90,000 to 120,000 clones listed, about 77% are singletons. These data come from a study of cytomegalovirus exposure and HLA in healthy donors. Notes on the study in general: V- and J-gene trimming of TCR beta was linked (in a later analysis) to a missense DCLRE1C variant. Reports credit the classifier with highly specific, highly sensitive diagnosis of cytomegalovirus status.

The chain uses TRBV19 and TRBJ1-5; TRBD1 aligns across 7 bases. The source of this sequence is a woman in her forties or fifties in good health and CMV-seropositive. The specimen was PBMCs. CDR3 amino acids: CASSRTGEYASQHF. In DNA form, the CDR3 reads TGTGCCAGTAGTAGAACAGGGGAATATGCATCCCAGCATTTT.